The present TCR beta chain was sequenced within a study of vaccination and CD4 T cells after COVID-19. About the study: Overlapping SARS-CoV-2, HCoV-NL63, HCoV-OC43 and HCoV-229E spike peptides were used to stimulate cells.

Study-wide findings and caveats: Median approximately 84% of reactive clones detected in convalescent patients emerged only post-vaccination. From roughly 21 to 40, the median of SARS-CoV-2-reactive clonotypes rose without reaching significance.

The CDR3 is 15 amino acids. J gave up 2 bases and V 2 bases, and 4 bases lay outside the gene matches. CDR1 and CDR2 (germline): MDHEN, SYDVKM. Cultured CD4+ T cell DNA underwent sequencing with the Oncomine TCR Beta short-read assay. TCRdb reprocessed the PCR reads with MiXCR, giving one entry per CDR3 protein. Of about 9,600 distinct CDR3 sequences detected, approximately 27% appear once; the ten largest clones hold roughly 13%. This clonotype was seen only a few times. Its antigen remains unknown. Treatment indicated: roughly ten-day PBMC culture with coronavirus spike peptide pools or control peptides (ViraFEST assay). After expanding antigen-specific T cells with peptide pools, ViraFEST sequenced their TCRs.

The chain is built from TRBV28 and TRBJ2-5; TRBD2 matches at 8 bases. Sequences were derived from CD4+ T cells from blood, cultured in vitro, sampled after SARS-CoV-2 vaccination. The sequence derives from a human donor who had recovered from COVID-19. The CDR3 bases are TGTGCCAGCAGTTTAATAGGGACTAGACAAGAGACCCAGTACTTC. Its translation: CASSLIGTRQETQYF.